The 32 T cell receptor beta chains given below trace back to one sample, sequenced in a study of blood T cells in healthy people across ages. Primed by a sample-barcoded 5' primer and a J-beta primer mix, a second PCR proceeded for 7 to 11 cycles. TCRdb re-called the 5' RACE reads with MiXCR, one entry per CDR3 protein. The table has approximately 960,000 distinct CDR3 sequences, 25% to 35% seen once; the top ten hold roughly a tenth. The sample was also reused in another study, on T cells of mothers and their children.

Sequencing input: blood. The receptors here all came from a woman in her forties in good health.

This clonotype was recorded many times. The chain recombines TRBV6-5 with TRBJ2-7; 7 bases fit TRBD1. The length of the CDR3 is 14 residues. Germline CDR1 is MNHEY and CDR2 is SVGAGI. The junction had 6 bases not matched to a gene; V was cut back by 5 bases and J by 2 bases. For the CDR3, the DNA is TGTGCCAGCAGTCCTAATACAGGGGCCTACGAGCAGTACTTC. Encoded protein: CASSPNTGAYEQYF.

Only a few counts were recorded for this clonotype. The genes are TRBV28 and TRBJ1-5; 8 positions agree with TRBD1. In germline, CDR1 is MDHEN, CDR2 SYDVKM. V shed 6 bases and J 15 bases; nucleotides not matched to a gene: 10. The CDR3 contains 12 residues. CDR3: CASSHLRDRRHF. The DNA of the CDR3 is TGTGCCAGCAGCCACCTGCGGGACAGGAGGCATTTT.

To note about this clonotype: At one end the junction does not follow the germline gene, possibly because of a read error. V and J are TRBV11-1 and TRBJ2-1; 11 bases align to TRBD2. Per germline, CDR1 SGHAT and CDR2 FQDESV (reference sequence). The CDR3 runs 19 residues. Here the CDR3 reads CVSSLAPSGGPVNWYEQFF. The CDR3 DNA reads TGTGTCAGCAGCTTAGCTCCTAGCGGGGGGCCCGTCAATTGGTATGAGCAGTTCTTC.

CDR3 sequence (DNA): TGTGCCAGCGGTCCAGGGCGCAATCAGCCCCAGCATTTT. Translated, it gives CASGPGRNQPQHF. The chain is built from TRBV12-3 or TRBV12-4 and TRBJ1-5, with a weak D call TRBD1 (5 bases). The CDR3 is 13 amino acids. Trimming took 8 bases from V and 2 from J, leaving 10 bases between them.

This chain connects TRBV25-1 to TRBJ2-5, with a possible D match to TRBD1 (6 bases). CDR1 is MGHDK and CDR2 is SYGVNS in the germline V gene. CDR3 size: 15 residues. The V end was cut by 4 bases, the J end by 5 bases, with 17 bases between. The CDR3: CASSGPGDQVETQYF. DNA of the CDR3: TGTGCCAGCAGTGGCCCAGGGGACCAAGTGGAGACCCAGTACTTC.

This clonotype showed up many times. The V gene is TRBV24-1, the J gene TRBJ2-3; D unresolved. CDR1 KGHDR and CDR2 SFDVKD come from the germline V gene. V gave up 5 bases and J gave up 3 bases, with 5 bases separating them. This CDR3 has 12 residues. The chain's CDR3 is CATSGLTDTQYF. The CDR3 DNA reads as TGTGCCACCAGTGGACTTACAGATACGCAGTATTTT.

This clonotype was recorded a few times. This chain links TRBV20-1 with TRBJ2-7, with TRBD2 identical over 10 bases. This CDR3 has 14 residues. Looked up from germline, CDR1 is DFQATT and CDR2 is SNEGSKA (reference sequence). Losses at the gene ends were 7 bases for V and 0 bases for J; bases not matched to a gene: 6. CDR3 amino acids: CSVRAGGHSYEQYF. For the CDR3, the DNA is TGCAGTGTACGAGCGGGGGGGCACTCCTACGAGCAGTACTTC.

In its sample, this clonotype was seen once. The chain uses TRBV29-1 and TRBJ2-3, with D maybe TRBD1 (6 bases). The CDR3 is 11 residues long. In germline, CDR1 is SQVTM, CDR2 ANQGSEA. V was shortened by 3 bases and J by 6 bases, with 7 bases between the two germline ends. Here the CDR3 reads CSVDRGDTQYF. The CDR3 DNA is TGCAGCGTTGATAGGGGGGATACGCAGTATTTT.

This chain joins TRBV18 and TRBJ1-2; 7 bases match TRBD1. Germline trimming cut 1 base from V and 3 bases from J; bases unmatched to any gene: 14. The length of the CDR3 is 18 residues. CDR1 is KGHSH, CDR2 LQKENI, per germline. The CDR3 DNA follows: TGTGCCAGCTCACCACAGAGTACCTACAGGGGCTTAGACTATGGCTACACCTTC. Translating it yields CASSPQSTYRGLDYGYTF.

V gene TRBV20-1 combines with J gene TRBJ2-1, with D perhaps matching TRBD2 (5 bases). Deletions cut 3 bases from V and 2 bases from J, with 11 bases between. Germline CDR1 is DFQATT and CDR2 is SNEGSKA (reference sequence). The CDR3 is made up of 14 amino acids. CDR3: CSARVSVAYNEQFF. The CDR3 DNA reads TGCAGTGCTAGGGTTAGCGTCGCCTACAATGAGCAGTTCTTC.

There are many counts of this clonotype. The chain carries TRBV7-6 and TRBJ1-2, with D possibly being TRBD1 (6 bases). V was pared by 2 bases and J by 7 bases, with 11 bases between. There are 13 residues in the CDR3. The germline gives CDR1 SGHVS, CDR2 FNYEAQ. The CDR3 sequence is CASSLNREFGYTF. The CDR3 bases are TGTGCCAGCAGCTTAAACAGGGAGTTTGGCTACACCTTC.

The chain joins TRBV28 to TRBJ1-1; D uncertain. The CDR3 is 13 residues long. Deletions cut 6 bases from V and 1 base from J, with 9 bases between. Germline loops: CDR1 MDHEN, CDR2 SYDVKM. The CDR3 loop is CASRRPRNTEAFF. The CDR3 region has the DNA TGTGCCAGCAGAAGACCGCGGAACACTGAAGCTTTCTTT.

CDR3 residues: CASSGQGAEAFF. The CDR3 DNA is TGTGCCAGCAGCGGACAGGGGGCTGAAGCTTTCTTT. V is TRBV6-2 or TRBV6-3 and J is TRBJ1-1; 10 bases match TRBD1. V gave up 6 bases and J gave up 6 bases; unmatched junction bases: 1. CDR1 MNHEY and CDR2 SVGEGT come from the germline V gene. CDR3 length: 12 amino acids.

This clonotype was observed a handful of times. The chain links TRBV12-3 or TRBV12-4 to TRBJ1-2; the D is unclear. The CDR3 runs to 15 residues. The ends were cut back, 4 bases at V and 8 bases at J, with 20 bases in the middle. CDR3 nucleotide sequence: TGTGCCAGCAGTTCTTCCACCGGGCCGCGTCGGGGCTACACCTTC. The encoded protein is CASSSSTGPRRGYTF.

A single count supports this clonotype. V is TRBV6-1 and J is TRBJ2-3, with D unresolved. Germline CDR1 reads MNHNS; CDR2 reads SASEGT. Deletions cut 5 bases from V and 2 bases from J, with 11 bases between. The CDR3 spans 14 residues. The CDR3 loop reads CASSRIGPTDTQYF. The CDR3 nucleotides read TGTGCCAGCAGTCGTATAGGGCCCACAGATACGCAGTATTTT.

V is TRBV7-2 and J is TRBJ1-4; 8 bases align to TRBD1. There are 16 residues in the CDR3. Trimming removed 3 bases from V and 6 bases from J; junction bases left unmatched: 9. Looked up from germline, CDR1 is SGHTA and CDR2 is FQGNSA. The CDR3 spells CASSFYWTGRDEKLFF. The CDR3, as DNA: TGTGCCAGCAGCTTTTACTGGACAGGGAGGGATGAAAAACTGTTTTTT. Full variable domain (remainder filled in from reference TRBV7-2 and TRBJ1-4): GAGVSQSPSNKVTEKGKDVELRCDPISGHTALYWYRQSLGQGLEFLIYFQGNSAPDKSGLPSDRFSAERTGGSVSTLTIQRTQQEDSAVYLCASSFYWTGRDEKLFFGSGTQLSVL.

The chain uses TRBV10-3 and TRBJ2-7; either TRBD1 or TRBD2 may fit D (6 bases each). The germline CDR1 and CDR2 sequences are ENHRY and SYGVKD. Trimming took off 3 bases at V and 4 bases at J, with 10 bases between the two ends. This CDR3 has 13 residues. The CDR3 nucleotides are TGTGCCATCAGTGAAGTAGGGGGGTACGAGCAGTACTTC. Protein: CAISEVGGYEQYF.

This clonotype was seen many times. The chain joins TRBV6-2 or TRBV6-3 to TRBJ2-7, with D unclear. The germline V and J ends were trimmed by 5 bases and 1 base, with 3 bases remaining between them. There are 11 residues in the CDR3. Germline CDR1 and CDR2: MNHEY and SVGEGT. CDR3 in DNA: TGTGCCAGCAGTGATTCCTACGAGCAGTACTTC. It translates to CASSDSYEQYF.

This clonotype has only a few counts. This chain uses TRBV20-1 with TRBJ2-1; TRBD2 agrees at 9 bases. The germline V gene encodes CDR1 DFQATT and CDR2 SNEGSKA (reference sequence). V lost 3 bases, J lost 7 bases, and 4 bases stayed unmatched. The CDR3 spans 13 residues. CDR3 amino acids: CSASSGGRNEQFF. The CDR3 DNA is TGCAGTGCTAGTAGCGGGGGCCGGAATGAGCAGTTCTTC.

CDR3: CASSYDRGMNTEAFF. The CDR3 DNA reads as TGTGCCAGCAGTTACGACAGGGGTATGAACACTGAAGCTTTCTTT. V is TRBV6-5 and J is TRBJ1-1; 8 nucleotides line up with TRBD1. The germline CDR1 and CDR2 sequences are MNHEY and SVGAGI. The ends lost 2 bases at V and 0 bases at J; junction bases unmatched: 2. The length of the CDR3 is 15 residues.

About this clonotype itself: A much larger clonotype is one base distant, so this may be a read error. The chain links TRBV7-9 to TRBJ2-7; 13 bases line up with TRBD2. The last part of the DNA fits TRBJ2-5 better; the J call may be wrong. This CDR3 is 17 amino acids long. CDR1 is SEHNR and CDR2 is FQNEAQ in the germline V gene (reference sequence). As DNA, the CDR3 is TGTGCCAGCAGCCTTATTGCTGGACTAGCGGGGGCGGAGACCCAGTACTTC. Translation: CASSLIAGLAGAETQYF.

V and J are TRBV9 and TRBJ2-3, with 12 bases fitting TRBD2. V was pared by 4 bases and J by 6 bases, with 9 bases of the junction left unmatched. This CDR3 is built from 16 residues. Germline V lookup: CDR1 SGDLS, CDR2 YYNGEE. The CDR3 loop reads CASSSRTSGAWDTQYF. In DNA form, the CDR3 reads TGTGCCAGCAGCTCGAGGACTAGCGGGGCTTGGGATACGCAGTATTTT.

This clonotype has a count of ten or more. The CDR3 coding sequence is TGCAGTGCTAGGAGACTACACAATGAGCAGTTCTTC. Its protein is CSARRLHNEQFF. The chain combines TRBV20-1 with TRBJ2-1; D perhaps matches TRBD2 (5 bases). Trimming left V 3 bases short and J 5 bases short, with 8 bases between. There are 12 residues in the CDR3. The V gene's germline CDR1 is DFQATT and CDR2 SNEGSKA (reference sequence).

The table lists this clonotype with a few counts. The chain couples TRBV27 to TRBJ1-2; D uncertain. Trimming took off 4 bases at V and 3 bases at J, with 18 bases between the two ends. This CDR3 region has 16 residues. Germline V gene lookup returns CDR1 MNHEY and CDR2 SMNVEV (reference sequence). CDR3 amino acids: CASSSPGSPEHYGYTF. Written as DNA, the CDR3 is TGTGCCAGCAGTTCGCCGGGGAGTCCAGAACACTATGGCTACACCTTC.

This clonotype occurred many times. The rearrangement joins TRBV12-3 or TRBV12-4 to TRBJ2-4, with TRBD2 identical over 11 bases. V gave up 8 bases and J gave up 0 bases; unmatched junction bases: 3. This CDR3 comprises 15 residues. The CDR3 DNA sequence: TGTGCCAGCGAGCTAGCGGGGGGAGCCAAAAACATTCAGTACTTC. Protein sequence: CASELAGGAKNIQYF.

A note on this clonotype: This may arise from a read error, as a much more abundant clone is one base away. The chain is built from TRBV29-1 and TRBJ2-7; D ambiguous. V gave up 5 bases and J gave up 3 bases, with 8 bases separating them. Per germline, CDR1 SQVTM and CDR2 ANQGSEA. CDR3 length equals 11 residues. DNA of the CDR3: TGCAGCGTTATAGGGAACTACGAGCAGTACTTC. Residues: CSVIGNYEQYF.

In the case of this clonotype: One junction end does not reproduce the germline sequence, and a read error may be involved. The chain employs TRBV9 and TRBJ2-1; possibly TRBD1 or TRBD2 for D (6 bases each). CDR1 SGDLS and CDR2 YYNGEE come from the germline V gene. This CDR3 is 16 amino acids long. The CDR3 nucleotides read TGTGTCAGCAGCGTAGCCCAGGGGCGGGGCACCAATGAGCAGTTCTTC. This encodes CVSSVAQGRGTNEQFF.

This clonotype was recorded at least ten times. CDR3 sequence reads: CSARDLGGDSYEQYF. The CDR3 coding sequence is TGCAGTGCTAGAGATCTCGGGGGGGACTCCTACGAGCAGTACTTC. The chain uses TRBV20-1 and TRBJ2-7; 8 bases fit TRBD2. V gave up 0 bases and J gave up 0 bases; unmatched junction bases: 4. This CDR3 has 15 amino acids. Germline assignment: CDR1 DFQATT and CDR2 SNEGSKA (reference sequence).

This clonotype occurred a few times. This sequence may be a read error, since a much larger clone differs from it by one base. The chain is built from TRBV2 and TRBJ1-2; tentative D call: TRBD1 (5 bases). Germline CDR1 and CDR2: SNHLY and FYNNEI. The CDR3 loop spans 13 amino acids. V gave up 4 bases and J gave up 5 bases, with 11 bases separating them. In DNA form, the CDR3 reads TGTGCCAGCAGTGTCGGGGGGAGATATGGCTACACCTTC. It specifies CASSVGGRYGYTF.

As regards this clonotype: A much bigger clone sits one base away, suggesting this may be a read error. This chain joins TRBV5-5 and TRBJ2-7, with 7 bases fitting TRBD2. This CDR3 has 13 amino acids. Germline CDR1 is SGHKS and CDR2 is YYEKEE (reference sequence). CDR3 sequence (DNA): TGTGCCGGCAGCCACGGGACTACCTACGAGCAGTACTTC. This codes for CAGSHGTTYEQYF.

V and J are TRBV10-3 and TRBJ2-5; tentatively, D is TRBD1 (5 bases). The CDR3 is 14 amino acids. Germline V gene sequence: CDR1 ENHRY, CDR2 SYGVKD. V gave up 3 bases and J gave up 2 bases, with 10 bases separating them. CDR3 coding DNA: TGTGCCATCAGTGAAACAGGAATTCAAGAGACCCAGTACTTC. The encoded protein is CAISETGIQETQYF.

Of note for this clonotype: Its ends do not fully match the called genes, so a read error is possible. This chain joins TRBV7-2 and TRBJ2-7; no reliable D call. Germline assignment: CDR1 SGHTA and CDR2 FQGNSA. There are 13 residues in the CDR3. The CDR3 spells CAGSFTGVYEQYF. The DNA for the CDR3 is TGTGCCGGCAGCTTTACTGGGGTATACGAGCAGTACTTC.